The 3 T cell receptor beta chains below were found in one sample sequenced in a study of vaccination and CD4 T cells after COVID-19. These receptors have no identified antigens. Treatment meaning: approximately nine-day PBMC culture with coronavirus spike peptide pools or control peptides (ViraFEST assay). Cultured CD4+ T cell DNA underwent sequencing with the Oncomine TCR Beta short-read assay. TCRdb passed the PCR reads through MiXCR, listing each CDR3 protein once. The sample includes 10,000 to 15,000 distinct CDR3 sequences, approximately 81% of them seen just once. The sample in question was CD4+ T cells from blood, cultured in vitro, obtained after SARS-CoV-2 vaccination. The receptors stem from a human donor who received a COVID-19 vaccine.

The rearrangement uses TRBV24-1 and TRBJ2-6; D uncertain. Trimming took off 5 bases at V and 3 bases at J, with 7 bases between the two ends. This CDR3 has 14 amino acids. Germline V gives CDR1 KGHDR, CDR2 SFDVKD. DNA for the CDR3: TGTGCCACCAGTGGAGCTGGTGGGGCCAACGTCCTGACTTTC. Amino acids: CATSGAGGANVLTF.

J is TRBJ1-5 and V is TRBV12-3 or TRBV12-4; 8 nucleotides match TRBD1. The CDR3 spans 16 residues. V shed 4 bases and J 6 bases; nucleotides not matched to a gene: 11. CDR3 amino acids: CASSYSLDRGGQPQHF. In nucleotides, the CDR3 is TGTGCCAGCAGTTACTCACTAGACAGGGGCGGTCAGCCCCAGCATTTT.

The V call is TRBV19, the J call TRBJ1-2, with a possible D match to TRBD1 (5 bases). The ends were cut back, 3 bases at V and 7 bases at J, with 15 bases in the middle. This CDR3 region has 14 residues. Looked up from germline, CDR1 is LNHDA and CDR2 is SQIVND (reference sequence). The CDR3 region is CASSMGRQGRGYTF. The CDR3, as DNA: TGTGCCAGTAGTATGGGGAGGCAGGGACGTGGCTACACCTTC. Filled out from reference TRBV19 and TRBJ1-2, the complete variable domain reads DGGITQSPKYLFRKEGQNVTLSCEQNLNHDAMYWYRQDPGQGLRLIYYSQIVNDFQKGDIAEGYSVSREKKESFPLTVTSAQKNPTAFYLCASSMGRQGRGYTFGSGTRLTVV.